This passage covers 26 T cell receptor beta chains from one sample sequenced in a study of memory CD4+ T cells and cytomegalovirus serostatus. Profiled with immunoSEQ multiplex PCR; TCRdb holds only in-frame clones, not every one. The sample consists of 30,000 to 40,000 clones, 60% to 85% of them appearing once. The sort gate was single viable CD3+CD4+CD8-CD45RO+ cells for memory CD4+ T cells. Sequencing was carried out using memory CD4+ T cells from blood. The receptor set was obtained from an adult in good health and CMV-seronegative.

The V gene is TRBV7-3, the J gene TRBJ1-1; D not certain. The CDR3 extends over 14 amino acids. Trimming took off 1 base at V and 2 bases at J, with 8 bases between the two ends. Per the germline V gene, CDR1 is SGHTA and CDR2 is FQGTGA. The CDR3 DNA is TGTGCCAGCAGCTTAAATCCGGGAAACACTGAAGCTTTCTTT. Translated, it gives CASSLNPGNTEAFF.

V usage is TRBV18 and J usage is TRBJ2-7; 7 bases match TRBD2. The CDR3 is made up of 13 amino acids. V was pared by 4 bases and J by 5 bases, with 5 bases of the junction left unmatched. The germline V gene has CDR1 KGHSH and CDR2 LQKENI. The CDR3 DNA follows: TGTGCCAGCTCACGCGGGGGTCCCAACGAGCAGTACTTC. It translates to CASSRGGPNEQYF.

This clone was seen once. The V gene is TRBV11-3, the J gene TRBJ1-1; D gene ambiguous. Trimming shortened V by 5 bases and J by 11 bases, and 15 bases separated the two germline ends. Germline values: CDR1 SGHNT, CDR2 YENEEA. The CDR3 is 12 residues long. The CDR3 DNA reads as TGTGCCAGCAGCCCTAAGGGAGGTGCCGCTTTCTTT. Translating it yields CASSPKGGAAFF.

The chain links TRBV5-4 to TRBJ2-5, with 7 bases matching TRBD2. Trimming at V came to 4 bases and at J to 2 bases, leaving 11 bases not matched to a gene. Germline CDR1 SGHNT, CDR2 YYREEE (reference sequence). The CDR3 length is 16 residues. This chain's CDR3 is CASSGLYGLGQETQYF. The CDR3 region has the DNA TGTGCCAGCAGCGGCCTCTACGGACTAGGGCAAGAGACCCAGTACTTC.

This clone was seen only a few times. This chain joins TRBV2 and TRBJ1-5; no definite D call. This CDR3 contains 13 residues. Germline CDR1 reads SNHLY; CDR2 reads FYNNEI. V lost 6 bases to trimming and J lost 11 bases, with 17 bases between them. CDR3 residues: CASSALGELAQHF. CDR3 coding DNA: TGTGCCAGCAGCGCCCTTGGGGAGTTAGCCCAGCATTTT.

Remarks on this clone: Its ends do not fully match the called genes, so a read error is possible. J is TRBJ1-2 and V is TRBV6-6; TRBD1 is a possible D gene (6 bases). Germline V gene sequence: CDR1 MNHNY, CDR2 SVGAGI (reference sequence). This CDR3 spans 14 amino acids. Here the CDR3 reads CTSIILPGGAGYTF. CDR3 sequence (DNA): TGTACCAGCATCATCCTGCCGGGGGGCGCAGGCTACACCTTC.

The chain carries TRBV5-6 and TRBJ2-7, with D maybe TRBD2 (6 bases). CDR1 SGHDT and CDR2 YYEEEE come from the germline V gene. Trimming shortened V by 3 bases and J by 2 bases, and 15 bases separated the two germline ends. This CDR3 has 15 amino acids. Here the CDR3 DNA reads TGTGCCAGCAGCTCCTTGGGACTCCCAACCTACGAGCAGTACTTC. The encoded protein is CASSSLGLPTYEQYF. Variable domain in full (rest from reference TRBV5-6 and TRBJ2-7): DAGVTQSPTHLIKTRGQQVTLRCSPKSGHDTVSWYQQALGQGPQFIFQYYEEEERQRGNFPDRFSGHQFPNYSSELNVNALLLGDSALYLCASSSLGLPTYEQYFGPGTRLTVT.

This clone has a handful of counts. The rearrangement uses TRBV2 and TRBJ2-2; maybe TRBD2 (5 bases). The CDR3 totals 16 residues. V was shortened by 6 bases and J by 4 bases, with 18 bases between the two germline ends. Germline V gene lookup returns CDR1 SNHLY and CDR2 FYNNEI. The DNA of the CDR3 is TGTGCCAGCAGCGCTCTAGCATCTATGAGCACCGGGGAGCTGTTTTTT. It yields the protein CASSALASMSTGELFF.

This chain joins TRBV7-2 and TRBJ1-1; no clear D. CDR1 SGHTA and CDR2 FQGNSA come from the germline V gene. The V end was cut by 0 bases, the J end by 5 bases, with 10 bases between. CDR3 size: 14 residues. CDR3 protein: CASSLARRSTEAFF. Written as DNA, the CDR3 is TGTGCCAGCAGCTTAGCGCGTCGGTCAACTGAAGCTTTCTTT.

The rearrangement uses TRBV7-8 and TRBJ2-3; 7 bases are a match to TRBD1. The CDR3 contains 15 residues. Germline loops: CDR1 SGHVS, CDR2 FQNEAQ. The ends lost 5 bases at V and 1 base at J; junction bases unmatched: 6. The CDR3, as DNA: TGTGCCAGCAGCACCGGGACAGTAGGCACAGATACGCAGTATTTT. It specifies CASSTGTVGTDTQYF.

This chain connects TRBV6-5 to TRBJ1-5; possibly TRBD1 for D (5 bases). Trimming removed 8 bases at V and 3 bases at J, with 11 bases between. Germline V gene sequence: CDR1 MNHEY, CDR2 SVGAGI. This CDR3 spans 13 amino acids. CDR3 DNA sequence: TGTGCCAGCCAAATCAGGGCCAATCAGCCCCAGCATTTT. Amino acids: CASQIRANQPQHF.

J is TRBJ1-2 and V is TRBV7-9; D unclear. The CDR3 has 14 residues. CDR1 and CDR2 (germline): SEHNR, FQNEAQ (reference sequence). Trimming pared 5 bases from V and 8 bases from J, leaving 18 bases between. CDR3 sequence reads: CASSKMRETSGYTF. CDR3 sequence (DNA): TGTGCCAGCAGCAAGATGAGGGAAACTAGCGGCTACACCTTC.

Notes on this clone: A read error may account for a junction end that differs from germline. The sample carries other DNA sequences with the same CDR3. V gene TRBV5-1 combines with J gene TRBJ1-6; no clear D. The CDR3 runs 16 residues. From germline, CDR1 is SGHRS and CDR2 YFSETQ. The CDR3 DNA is TGCGCCAGTAGCTTGATGGTCAGCTCCTATAATTCACCCCTCCACTTT. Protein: CASSLMVSSYNSPLHF. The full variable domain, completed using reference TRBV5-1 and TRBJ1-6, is KAGVTQTPRYLIKTRGQQVTLSCSPISGHRSVSWYQQTPGQGLQFLFEYFSETQRNKGNFPGRFSGRQFSNSRSEMNVSTLELGDSALYLCASSLMVSSYNSPLHFGNGTRLTVT.

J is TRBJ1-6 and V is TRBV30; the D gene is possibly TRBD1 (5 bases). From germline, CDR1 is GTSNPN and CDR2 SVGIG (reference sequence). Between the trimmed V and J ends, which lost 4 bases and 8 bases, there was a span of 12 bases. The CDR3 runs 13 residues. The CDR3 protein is CAWTTSGDSPLHF. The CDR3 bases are TGTGCCTGGACCACCTCGGGGGATTCACCCCTCCACTTT. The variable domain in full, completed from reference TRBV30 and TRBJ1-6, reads SQTIHQWPATLVQPVGSPLSLECTVEGTSNPNLYWYRQAAGRGLQLLFYSVGIGQISSEVPQNLSASRPQDRQFILSSKKLLLSDSGFYLCAWTTSGDSPLHFGNGTRLTVT.

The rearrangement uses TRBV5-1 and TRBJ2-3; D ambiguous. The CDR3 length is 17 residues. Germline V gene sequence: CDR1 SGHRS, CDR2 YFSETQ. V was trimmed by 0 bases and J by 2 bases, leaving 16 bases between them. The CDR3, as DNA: TGCGCCAGCAGCTTGGCCGTGGGCCTCGCCATCACAGATACGCAGTATTTT. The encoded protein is CASSLAVGLAITDTQYF.

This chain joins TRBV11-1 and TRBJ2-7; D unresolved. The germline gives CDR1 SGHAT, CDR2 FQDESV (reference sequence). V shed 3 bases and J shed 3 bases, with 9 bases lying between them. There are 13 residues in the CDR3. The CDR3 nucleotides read TGTGCCAGCAGCTTCCAGCTCAACTACGAGCAGTACTTC. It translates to CASSFQLNYEQYF.

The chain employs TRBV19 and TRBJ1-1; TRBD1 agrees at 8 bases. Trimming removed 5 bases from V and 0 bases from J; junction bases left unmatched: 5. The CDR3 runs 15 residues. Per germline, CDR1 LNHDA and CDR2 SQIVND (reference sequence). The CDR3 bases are TGTGCCAGTAGTCCAGGGGGCATAATGAACACTGAAGCTTTCTTT. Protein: CASSPGGIMNTEAFF.

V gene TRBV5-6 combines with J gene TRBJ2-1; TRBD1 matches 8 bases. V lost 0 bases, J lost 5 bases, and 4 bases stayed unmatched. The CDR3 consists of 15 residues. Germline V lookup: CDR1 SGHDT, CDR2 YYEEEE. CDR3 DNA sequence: TGTGCCAGCAGCTTGGGGACAGGGAAAAACAATGAGCAGTTCTTC. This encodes CASSLGTGKNNEQFF.

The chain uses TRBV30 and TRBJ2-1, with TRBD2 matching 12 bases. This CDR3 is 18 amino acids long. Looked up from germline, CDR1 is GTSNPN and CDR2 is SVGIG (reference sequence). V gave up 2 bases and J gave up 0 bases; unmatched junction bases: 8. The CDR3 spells CAWSSLAGGSLSYNEQFF. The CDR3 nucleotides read TGTGCCTGGAGTTCGCTAGCGGGGGGGTCACTCTCCTACAATGAGCAGTTCTTC.

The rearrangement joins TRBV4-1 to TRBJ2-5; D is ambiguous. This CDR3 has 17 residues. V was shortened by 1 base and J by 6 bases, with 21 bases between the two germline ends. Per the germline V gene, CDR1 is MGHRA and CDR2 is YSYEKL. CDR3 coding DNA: TGCGCCAGCAGCCAAGTCGGATCAGAGGCGGCGAAAAAGACCCAGTACTTC. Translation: CASSQVGSEAAKKTQYF.

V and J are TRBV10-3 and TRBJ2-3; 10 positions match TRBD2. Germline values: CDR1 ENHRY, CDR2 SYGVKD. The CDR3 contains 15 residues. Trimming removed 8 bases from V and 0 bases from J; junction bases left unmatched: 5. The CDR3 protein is CAIATSGDSTDTQYF. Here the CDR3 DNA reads TGTGCCATCGCCACTAGCGGGGACAGCACAGATACGCAGTATTTT.

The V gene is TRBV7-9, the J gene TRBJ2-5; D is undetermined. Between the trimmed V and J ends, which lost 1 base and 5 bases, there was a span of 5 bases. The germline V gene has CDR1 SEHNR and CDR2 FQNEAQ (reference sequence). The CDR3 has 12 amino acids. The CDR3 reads CASSLGEETQYF. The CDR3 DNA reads TGTGCCAGCAGCTTAGGAGAGGAGACCCAGTACTTC.

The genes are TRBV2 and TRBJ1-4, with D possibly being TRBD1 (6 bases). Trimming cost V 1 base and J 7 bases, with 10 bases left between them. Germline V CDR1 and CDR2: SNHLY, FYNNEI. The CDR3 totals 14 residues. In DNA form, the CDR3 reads TGTGCCAGCAGTGAAGGCAGGGGAGGTGAAAAACTGTTTTTT. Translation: CASSEGRGGEKLFF.

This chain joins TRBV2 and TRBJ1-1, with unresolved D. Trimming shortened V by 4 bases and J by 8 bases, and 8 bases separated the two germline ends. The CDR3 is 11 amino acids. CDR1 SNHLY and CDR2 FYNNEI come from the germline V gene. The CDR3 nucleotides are TGTGCCAGCAGTGCCCGCACGGAAGCTTTCTTT. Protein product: CASSARTEAFF.

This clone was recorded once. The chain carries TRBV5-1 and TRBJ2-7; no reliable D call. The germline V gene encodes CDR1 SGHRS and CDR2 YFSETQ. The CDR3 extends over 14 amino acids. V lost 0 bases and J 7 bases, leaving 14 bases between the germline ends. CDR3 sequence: CASSLEGMMREQYF. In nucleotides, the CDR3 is TGCGCCAGCAGCTTGGAGGGCATGATGCGGGAGCAGTACTTC.

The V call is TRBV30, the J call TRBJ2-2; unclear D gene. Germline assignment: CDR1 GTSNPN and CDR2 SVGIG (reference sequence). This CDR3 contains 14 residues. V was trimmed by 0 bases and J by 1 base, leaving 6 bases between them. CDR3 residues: CAWSVYRNTGELFF. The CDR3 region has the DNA TGTGCCTGGAGTGTCTACAGGAACACCGGGGAGCTGTTTTTT. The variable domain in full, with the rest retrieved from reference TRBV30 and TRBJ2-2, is SQTIHQWPATLVQPVGSPLSLECTVEGTSNPNLYWYRQAAGRGLQLLFYSVGIGQISSEVPQNLSASRPQDRQFILSSKKLLLSDSGFYLCAWSVYRNTGELFFGEGSRLTVL.